Each of the 23 T cell receptor beta chains below was sequenced from the same sample in a study of blood T cell repertoires in COVID-19. Generated by immunoSEQ multiplex PCR, the TCRdb table keeps only in-frame clones and is missing some. Counted here are roughly 100,000 clones, roughly 86% occurring once; the ten biggest clones make up around 9.5%. The sequenced sample consisted of peripheral blood. The origin of the receptors is a man between 35 and 55 years old with active or convalescent COVID-19.

The chain recombines TRBV5-1 with TRBJ2-2; tentatively, D is TRBD1 (6 bases). Germline CDR1 reads SGHRS; CDR2 reads YFSETQ. Trimming left V 4 bases short and J 7 bases short, with 23 bases between. CDR3 length: 17 amino acids. The CDR3 region has the DNA TGCGCCAGCAGCGCCGCAGGGGCGCAACAAAGGGGCGGGGAGCTGTTTTTT. Amino acids: CASSAAGAQQRGGELFF.

This sequence joins TRBV11-2 and TRBJ1-6; D might be TRBD1 (5 bases). Trimming removed 3 bases at V and 10 bases at J, with 10 bases between. The V gene's germline CDR1 is SGHAT and CDR2 FQNNGV. This CDR3 spans 13 amino acids. CDR3 coding DNA: TGTGCCAGCAGCTTGCCAGGGAAATCACCCCTCCACTTT. This gives the protein CASSLPGKSPLHF. Full variable domain (remainder filled in from reference TRBV11-2 and TRBJ1-6): EAGVAQSPRYKIIEKRQSVAFWCNPISGHATLYWYQQILGQGPKLLIQFQNNGVVDDSQLPKDRFSAERLKGVDSTLKIQPAKLEDSAVYLCASSLPGKSPLHFGNGTRLTVT.

CDR3 protein: CASSPRTGAGYTF. CDR3 DNA: TGTGCCAGCAGCCCCCGGACAGGGGCTGGCTACACCTTC. The chain combines TRBV3-1 (or the pseudogene TRBV3-2) with TRBJ1-2; TRBD1 agrees at 9 bases. The CDR3 sequence is 13 residues long. V trimming: 4 bases; J trimming: 7 bases; junction bases outside the gene matches: 4. Germline CDR1 is LGHDT and CDR2 is YNNKEL (reference sequence).

This clone was recorded a few times. V and J are TRBV5-6 and TRBJ2-5; 8 bases line up with TRBD2. Looked up from germline, CDR1 is SGHDT and CDR2 is YYEEEE. After removal of 1 base from V and 1 base from J, the junction contained 6 bases not matched to a gene. The CDR3 has 16 amino acids. For the CDR3, the DNA is TGTGCCAGCAGCTTGCAAATAGCGGGGATCCAAGAGACCCAGTACTTC. It codes for CASSLQIAGIQETQYF.

The chain employs TRBV5-6 and TRBJ2-3; tentatively, D is TRBD2 (5 bases). The CDR3 is made up of 14 amino acids. Trimming stripped 4 bases from V and 1 base from J, with 10 bases between. From germline, CDR1 is SGHDT and CDR2 YYEEEE. CDR3 DNA sequence: TGTGCCAGCAGCATTGGACTCGGCACAGATACGCAGTATTTT. Protein product: CASSIGLGTDTQYF.

This chain uses TRBV18 with TRBJ2-6, with 7 bases that match TRBD1. The V gene's germline CDR1 is KGHSH and CDR2 LQKENI. V was clipped by 1 base and J by 0 bases; unmatched bases: 6. CDR3 length equals 18 residues. CDR3 residues: CASSPQGALNSGANVLTF. The DNA of the CDR3 is TGTGCCAGCTCACCACAGGGGGCTTTAAACTCTGGGGCCAACGTCCTGACTTTC.

In this sample, this clone turned up a few times. Sequence at one end of the junction differs from germline and may be a read error. The CDR3 protein is CASSQVNSLNSGYTF. CDR3 sequence (DNA): TGTGCCAGCAGCCAAGTAAACAGCTTAAACTCTGGCTACACCTTC. The V and J genes are TRBV14 and TRBJ1-2, with D hard to call. This CDR3 is built from 15 residues. CDR1 SGHDN and CDR2 FVKESK come from the germline V gene.

The chain couples TRBV5-1 to TRBJ2-7; 9 bases line up with TRBD1. CDR1 is SGHRS, CDR2 YFSETQ, per germline. With V trimmed by 3 bases and J by 6 bases, 13 bases remained unmatched. The CDR3 extends over 16 amino acids. For the CDR3, the DNA is TGCGCCAGCAGCTCTTTAACCGGGACAGGGTCAGGCGAGCAGTACTTC. Its protein is CASSSLTGTGSGEQYF.

The rearrangement joins TRBV10-1 to TRBJ2-1; TRBD2 might be the D (6 bases). The germline V gene encodes CDR1 WNHNN and CDR2 SYGVQD (reference sequence). This CDR3 is 14 amino acids long. V dropped 6 bases and J dropped 6 bases, with 15 bases sitting between them. The CDR3 protein is CASSRDLKGNEQFF. DNA for the CDR3: TGCGCCAGCAGCCGGGACTTGAAGGGCAATGAGCAGTTCTTC.

V gene TRBV5-1 combines with J gene TRBJ1-1, with a weak D call TRBD1 (6 bases). Trimming cost V 5 bases and J 1 base, with 9 bases left between them. The CDR3 runs 13 residues. Germline CDR1 SGHRS, CDR2 YFSETQ. The chain's CDR3 is CASSEGGNTEAFF. In DNA, the CDR3 is TGCGCCAGCAGTGAAGGGGGGAACACTGAAGCTTTCTTT.

This chain links TRBV3-1 (or the pseudogene TRBV3-2) with TRBJ1-1, with D uncertain. The germline V and J ends were trimmed by 0 bases and 4 bases, with 6 bases remaining between them. The CDR3 is made up of 13 amino acids. Germline V gene sequence: CDR1 LGHDT, CDR2 YNNKEL (reference sequence). The CDR3 spells CASSQERSTEAFF. The CDR3 nucleotides are TGTGCCAGCAGCCAAGAAAGGAGCACTGAAGCTTTCTTT.

The V gene is TRBV7-2, the J gene TRBJ1-1, with TRBD1 matching 8 bases. The CDR3 is made up of 14 amino acids. V was pared by 4 bases and J by 4 bases, with 5 bases of the junction left unmatched. From germline, CDR1 is SGHTA and CDR2 FQGNSA. Here the CDR3 DNA reads TGTGCCAGCAGCTCCTTAACAGGGGGCACTGAAGCTTTCTTT. Protein sequence: CASSSLTGGTEAFF.

There are a few counts of this clone. The rearrangement uses TRBV9 and TRBJ2-3; no reliable D call. This CDR3 spans 14 amino acids. Trimming shortened V by 0 bases and J by 0 bases, and 5 bases separated the two germline ends. Germline V gene data show CDR1 as SGDLS and CDR2 as YYNGEE. CDR3 bases: TGTGCCAGCAGCGTAGCCCGGAGCACAGATACGCAGTATTTT. It encodes CASSVARSTDTQYF. Full variable domain (remainder filled in from reference TRBV9 and TRBJ2-3): DSGVTQTPKHLITATGQRVTLRCSPRSGDLSVYWYQQSLDQGLQFLIQYYNGEERAKGNILERFSAQQFPDLHSELNLSSLELGDSALYFCASSVARSTDTQYFGPGTRLTVL.

This clone was found once. This chain connects TRBV2 to TRBJ1-5; D call uncertain. CDR1 is SNHLY and CDR2 is FYNNEI in the germline V gene. The CDR3 consists of 14 residues. Trimming shortened V by 4 bases and J by 0 bases, and 7 bases separated the two germline ends. DNA of the CDR3: TGTGCCAGCAGTGGCAGTTATAGCAATCAGCCCCAGCATTTT. It encodes CASSGSYSNQPQHF. The whole variable domain, filled in from reference TRBV2 and TRBJ1-5, reads EPEVTQTPSHQVTQMGQEVILRCVPISNHLYFYWYRQILGQKVEFLVSFYNNEISEKSEIFDDQFSVERPDGSNFTLKIRSTKLEDSAMYFCASSGSYSNQPQHFGDGTRLSIL.

This sequence joins TRBV6-1 and TRBJ1-5; D uncertain. This CDR3 spans 13 amino acids. V lost 0 bases and J 6 bases, leaving 6 bases between the germline ends. Germline V gene lookup returns CDR1 MNHNS and CDR2 SASEGT. In DNA form, the CDR3 reads TGTGCCAGCAGTGAAGCGAGGGTTCAGCCCCAGCATTTT. Translation: CASSEARVQPQHF.

This clone was detected many times. The chain combines TRBV7-8 with TRBJ1-2; D gene uncertain. CDR3 length: 13 residues. The germline V gene has CDR1 SGHVS and CDR2 FQNEAQ. V was shortened by 3 bases and J by 7 bases, with 12 bases between the two germline ends. CDR3: CASSFTTLAGYTF. The CDR3 region has the DNA TGTGCCAGCAGCTTTACAACCCTCGCTGGCTACACCTTC.

This chain links TRBV6-4 with TRBJ2-1; TRBD2 matches 9 bases. J lost 8 bases, V lost 6 bases, and 11 bases had no gene match. The CDR3 consists of 15 residues. Germline V gene sequence: CDR1 MRHNA, CDR2 SNTAGT. The CDR3 DNA is TGTGCCAGCAGAGCTTTGGCGGGGGGGCAGGATGAGCAGTTCTTC. Amino acid sequence: CASRALAGGQDEQFF.

CDR3 nucleotide sequence: TGTGCCAGCAGCGCGACAGGGGCCTATGGCTACACCTTC. This sequence encodes CASSATGAYGYTF. This chain links TRBV2 with TRBJ1-2; 8 bases are a match to TRBD1. The V gene end was trimmed by 6 bases and the J gene end by 4 bases; junction bases not matched to a gene: 4. Germline V gene sequence: CDR1 SNHLY, CDR2 FYNNEI. The length of the CDR3 is 13 residues.

The gene calls are TRBV29-1 and TRBJ1-1; 8 bases match TRBD1. Germline V gene data show CDR1 as SQVTM and CDR2 as ANQGSEA. This CDR3 has 11 residues. The trim removed 7 bases at V and 6 bases at J, leaving 4 bases unmatched. The CDR3 loop reads CSADRGAEAFF. In DNA, the CDR3 is TGCAGCGCAGACAGGGGAGCTGAAGCTTTCTTT.

The gene calls are TRBV7-3 and TRBJ2-3, with 10 bases fitting TRBD2. The CDR3 spans 16 residues. The V gene's germline CDR1 is SGHTA and CDR2 FQGTGA. With V trimmed by 2 bases and J by 4 bases, 6 bases remained unmatched. The CDR3 DNA reads TGTGCCAGCAGCTTAGACATAGCGGGGGGTGCAGATACGCAGTATTTT. Residues: CASSLDIAGGADTQYF.

V and J are TRBV4-1 and TRBJ2-7; possibly TRBD1 for D (6 bases). Germline-derived CDR1 and CDR2 are MGHRA and YSYEKL. V was pared by 2 bases and J by 3 bases, with 14 bases between. CDR3 length: 15 amino acids. CDR3 in amino acids: CASSQQQDRYYEQYF. Here the CDR3 DNA reads TGCGCCAGCAGCCAACAGCAAGACAGGTACTACGAGCAGTACTTC.

The chain has TRBV9 and TRBJ2-2; possible D gene TRBD2, 5 bases. The CDR3 is made up of 13 amino acids. From germline, CDR1 is SGDLS and CDR2 YYNGEE. Trimming removed 2 bases from V and 4 bases from J, with 6 bases in between. The CDR3 DNA reads TGTGCCAGCAGCGTGACTACCACCGGGGAGCTGTTTTTT. This gives the protein CASSVTTTGELFF.

This rearrangement joins TRBV5-3 to TRBJ1-1, with D tentatively TRBD1 (6 bases). TRBV5-3 is marked as an open reading frame, function uncertain. The CDR3 is 15 amino acids. V shed 2 bases and J shed 4 bases, with 15 bases lying between them. The CDR3 protein is CARSFNRVVCTEAFF. The CDR3 coding sequence is TGTGCCAGAAGCTTCAACAGGGTGGTGTGCACTGAAGCTTTCTTT.